One sample yielded the 22 T cell receptor beta chains listed below, sequenced in a study of shared clonotypes between healthy human individuals. The repertoire was sequenced with immunoSEQ multiplex PCR; TCRdb's copy has only in-frame clones and lacks some. This sample has around 2,000,000 clones, with approximately 95% found just once. The sequenced material came from naive CD4+ T cells sorted from blood. Specified subset: CD45RA+ positively selected. All receptors come from a man younger than 30 in good health.

The chain is built from TRBV29-1 and TRBJ1-1; D is unclear. The CDR3 runs to 13 residues. The V end was cut by 3 bases, the J end by 5 bases, with 13 bases between. Looked up from germline, CDR1 is SQVTM and CDR2 is ANQGSEA. CDR3 protein: CSVDFGFGTEAFF. In DNA, the CDR3 is TGCAGCGTTGATTTTGGGTTTGGGACTGAAGCTTTCTTT.

The table lists this clone with a count of one. The V gene is TRBV7-2, the J gene TRBJ1-2; 7 bases fit TRBD1. J lost 3 bases, V lost 5 bases, and 6 bases had no gene match. CDR3 length: 14 residues. The V gene's germline CDR1 is SGHTA and CDR2 FQGNSA. The CDR3 sequence: CASSETGRDYGYTF. The CDR3 DNA reads TGTGCCAGCAGCGAGACAGGGAGAGACTATGGCTACACCTTC.

The chain carries TRBV5-5 and TRBJ2-7; TRBD1 matches 8 bases. Germline CDR1 and CDR2: SGHKS and YYEKEE (reference sequence). J gave up 3 bases and V 9 bases, and 8 bases lay outside the gene matches. The CDR3 is 13 amino acids. CDR3: CATEDRADYEQYF. The CDR3 nucleotides read TGTGCCACCGAGGACAGGGCTGACTACGAGCAGTACTTC.

The V gene is TRBV11-2, the J gene TRBJ2-7; the match to TRBD1 covers 8 bases. The CDR3 runs to 16 residues. V lost 0 bases, J lost 2 bases, and 6 bases stayed unmatched. Germline CDR1 and CDR2: SGHAT and FQNNGV. In DNA, the CDR3 is TGTGCCAGCAGCTTAGATGGTGGACAGGGAGCCTACGAGCAGTACTTC. Translating it yields CASSLDGGQGAYEQYF.

This clone was detected once. The gene calls are TRBV30 and TRBJ2-1, with D unresolved. From germline, CDR1 is GTSNPN and CDR2 SVGIG (reference sequence). This CDR3 spans 13 amino acids. V was pared by 0 bases and J by 4 bases, with 7 bases between. CDR3 residues: CAWSVQDYNEQFF. In DNA form, the CDR3 reads TGTGCCTGGAGTGTTCAGGATTACAATGAGCAGTTCTTC.

To note about this clone: This CDR3 is also generated by other DNA sequences in the sample. The CDR3 DNA sequence: TGCGCCAGCAGCTTTCGAGGTATCCAAGAGACCCAGTACTTC. Translation gives CASSFRGIQETQYF. This sequence joins TRBV5-1 and TRBJ2-5; D gene unclear. The length of the CDR3 is 14 residues. The germline V and J ends were trimmed by 2 bases and 1 base, with 9 bases remaining between them. CDR1 SGHRS and CDR2 YFSETQ come from the germline V gene.

The DNA of the CDR3 is TGTGCCAGCAGTTACTCCCCAGGGGGCCCTAAGCAGTTCTTC. Its translation: CASSYSPGGPKQFF. The gene calls are TRBV6-5 and TRBJ2-1; 8 bases map to TRBD1. Germline V CDR1 and CDR2: MNHEY, SVGAGI. The CDR3 totals 14 residues. J lost 11 bases, V lost 0 bases, and 6 bases had no gene match.

This rearrangement joins TRBV6-6 to TRBJ1-1, with unresolved D. Germline loops: CDR1 MNHNY, CDR2 SVGAGI (reference sequence). The V gene lost 10 bases and the J gene lost 0 bases, with 9 bases spanning the gap. The CDR3 is made up of 12 amino acids. The CDR3 DNA reads TGTGCCACCCACTACATGAACACTGAAGCTTTCTTT. Translated, it gives CATHYMNTEAFF.

The chain carries TRBV4-1 and TRBJ1-3, with D hard to call. This CDR3 spans 17 amino acids. Germline V gene lookup returns CDR1 MGHRA and CDR2 YSYEKL. V lost 2 bases, J lost 4 bases, and 18 bases lay in between. CDR3: CASSQYNGRELGNTIYF. DNA for the CDR3: TGCGCCAGCAGCCAATACAACGGGAGAGAGTTAGGAAACACCATATATTTT.

This rearrangement joins TRBV7-2 to TRBJ2-7; tentatively, D is TRBD1 (5 bases). The V and J ends lost 1 base and 2 bases respectively, with 12 bases between them. This CDR3 comprises 15 residues. CDR1 SGHTA and CDR2 FQGNSA come from the germline V gene. This CDR3 reads CASSLVLDTTYEQYF. The DNA for the CDR3 is TGTGCCAGCAGCTTAGTCTTGGACACCACCTACGAGCAGTACTTC.

The chain is built from TRBV6-1 and TRBJ2-3, with 10 bases fitting TRBD2. The V gene's germline CDR1 is MNHNS and CDR2 SASEGT. V lost 3 bases, J lost 2 bases, and 11 bases stayed unmatched. The length of the CDR3 is 18 residues. The CDR3 DNA reads TGTGCCAGCAGTGAGCGGGCTAGCGGGGGAGGTTACACAGATACGCAGTATTTT. It yields the protein CASSERASGGGYTDTQYF.

The chain uses TRBV4-3 and TRBJ1-6, with D hard to call. The CDR3 extends over 18 amino acids. V lost 2 bases to trimming and J lost 1 base, with 15 bases between them. CDR1 is LGHNA and CDR2 is YSLEER in the germline V gene. The CDR3 sequence is CASSQWREGGSYNSPLHF. The CDR3 coding sequence is TGCGCCAGCAGCCAATGGCGAGAGGGAGGTTCCTATAATTCACCCCTCCACTTT.

V usage is TRBV18 and J usage is TRBJ2-7, with D perhaps matching TRBD1 (6 bases). There are 12 residues in the CDR3. Germline lookup yields CDR1 KGHSH and CDR2 LQKENI. V gave up 5 bases and J gave up 4 bases, with 9 bases separating them. The CDR3 spells CASSAGEYEQYF. The CDR3 DNA reads as TGTGCCAGCTCAGCAGGGGAGTACGAGCAGTACTTC.

The CDR3 nucleotides are TGTGCCAGCAGCTACAGGGTCCACGAGCAGTACTTC. Protein sequence: CASSYRVHEQYF. V is TRBV7-9 and J is TRBJ2-7; perhaps TRBD1 as D (6 bases). This CDR3 spans 12 amino acids. V was shortened by 4 bases and J by 5 bases, with 9 bases between the two germline ends. Germline CDR1 and CDR2: SEHNR and FQNEAQ (reference sequence).

The chain is built from TRBV19 and TRBJ2-7; D gene ambiguous. Trimming pared 2 bases from V and 3 bases from J, leaving 11 bases between. Germline V gives CDR1 LNHDA, CDR2 SQIVND (reference sequence). CDR3 size: 14 residues. CDR3 bases: TGTGCCAGTAGTATATTTGACGGAAGCTACGAGCAGTACTTC. It is translated as CASSIFDGSYEQYF.

J is TRBJ2-7 and V is TRBV4-1; 7 nucleotides match TRBD1. J lost 0 bases, V lost 0 bases, and 5 bases had no gene match. Germline V gene sequence: CDR1 MGHRA, CDR2 YSYEKL. The CDR3 has 16 residues. CDR3 DNA sequence: TGCGCCAGCAGCCAAGATGGGGACAGAAGCTCCTACGAGCAGTACTTC. It translates to CASSQDGDRSSYEQYF.

V and J are TRBV6-6 and TRBJ1-2; no clear D. The V and J ends lost 4 bases and 5 bases respectively, with 14 bases between them. Per the germline V gene, CDR1 is MNHNY and CDR2 is SVGAGI (reference sequence). This CDR3 comprises 14 residues. In nucleotides, the CDR3 is TGTGCCAGCAGTTGGCCGGCGGGATTGTATGGCTACACCTTC. Protein sequence: CASSWPAGLYGYTF.

The chain has TRBV6-1 and TRBJ1-2, with D unclear. Trimming pared 5 bases from V and 7 bases from J, leaving 14 bases between. CDR3 size: 13 residues. CDR1 and CDR2 (germline): MNHNS, SASEGT. The CDR3 is CASSPHTLGGYTF. DNA for the CDR3: TGTGCCAGCAGTCCGCACACCTTGGGTGGCTACACCTTC.

The gene calls are TRBV2 and TRBJ2-2, with 11 bases aligning to TRBD2. Looked up from germline, CDR1 is SNHLY and CDR2 is FYNNEI. Trimming at V came to 10 bases and at J to 1 base, leaving 5 bases not matched to a gene. The CDR3 spans 15 residues. The CDR3 is CATTSGARNTGELFF. The CDR3 DNA is TGTGCCACGACTAGCGGGGCTAGGAACACCGGGGAGCTGTTTTTT.

V is TRBV5-4 and J is TRBJ1-1; 10 nucleotides match TRBD1. This CDR3 spans 15 amino acids. Germline V CDR1 and CDR2: SGHNT, YYREEE (reference sequence). J gave up 2 bases and V 4 bases, and 5 bases lay outside the gene matches. Here the CDR3 DNA reads TGTGCCAGCAGCGTTGGACAGGGGGGAAACACTGAAGCTTTCTTT. As protein: CASSVGQGGNTEAFF.

This chain uses TRBV11-2 with TRBJ2-6, with 10 positions matching TRBD1. The V segment lost 5 bases and the J segment 9 bases; nucleotides outside the gene matches: 7. The CDR3 runs 15 residues. The germline V gene encodes CDR1 SGHAT and CDR2 FQNNGV. CDR3 protein: CASSLWDRGGNVLTF. The CDR3 region has the DNA TGTGCCAGCAGCCTCTGGGACAGGGGTGGCAACGTCCTGACTTTC.

The J gene is TRBJ2-4, the V gene TRBV6-5; D ambiguous. CDR1 and CDR2 (germline): MNHEY, SVGAGI. V lost 5 bases and J 0 bases, leaving 11 bases between the germline ends. The CDR3 contains 15 residues. The CDR3 DNA is TGTGCCAGCAGTCCCGCGGACCTAGCCAAAAACATTCAGTACTTC. Translating it yields CASSPADLAKNIQYF.